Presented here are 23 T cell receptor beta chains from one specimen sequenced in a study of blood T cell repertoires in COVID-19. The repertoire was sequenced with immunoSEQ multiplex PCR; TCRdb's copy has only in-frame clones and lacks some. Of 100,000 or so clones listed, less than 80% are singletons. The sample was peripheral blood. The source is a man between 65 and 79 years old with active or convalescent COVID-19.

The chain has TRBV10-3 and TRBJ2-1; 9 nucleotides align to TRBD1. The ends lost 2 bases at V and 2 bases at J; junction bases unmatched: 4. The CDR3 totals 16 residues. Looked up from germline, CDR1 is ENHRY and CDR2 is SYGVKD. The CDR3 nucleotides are TGTGCCATCAGTGAGAAAAGGGACAGGGCCTACAATGAGCAGTTCTTC. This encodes CAISEKRDRAYNEQFF.

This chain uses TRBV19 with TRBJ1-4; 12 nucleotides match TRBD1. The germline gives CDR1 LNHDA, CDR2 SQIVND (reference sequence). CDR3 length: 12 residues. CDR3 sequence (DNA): TGTGGGGACAGGGGGCCGAGGGAAAAACTGTTTTTT. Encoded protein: CGDRGPREKLFF.

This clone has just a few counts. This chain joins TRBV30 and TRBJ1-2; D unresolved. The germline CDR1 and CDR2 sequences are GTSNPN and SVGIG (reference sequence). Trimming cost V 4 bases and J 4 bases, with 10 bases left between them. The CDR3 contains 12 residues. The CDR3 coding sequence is TGTGCCTGGATCGAGTTACCCTATGGCTACACCTTC. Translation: CAWIELPYGYTF.

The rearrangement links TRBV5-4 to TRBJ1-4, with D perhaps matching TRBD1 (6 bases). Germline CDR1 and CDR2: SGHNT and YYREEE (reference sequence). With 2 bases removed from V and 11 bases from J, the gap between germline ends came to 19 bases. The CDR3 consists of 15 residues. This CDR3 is CASSFLGAGAAKLFF. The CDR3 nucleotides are TGTGCCAGCAGCTTCCTGGGGGCGGGCGCCGCGAAACTGTTTTTT.

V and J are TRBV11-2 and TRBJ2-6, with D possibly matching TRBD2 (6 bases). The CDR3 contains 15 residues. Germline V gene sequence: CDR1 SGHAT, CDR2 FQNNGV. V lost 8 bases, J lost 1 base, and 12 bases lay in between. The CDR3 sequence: CASATGGSGANVLTF. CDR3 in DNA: TGTGCCAGCGCTACCGGGGGATCTGGGGCCAACGTCCTGACTTTC.

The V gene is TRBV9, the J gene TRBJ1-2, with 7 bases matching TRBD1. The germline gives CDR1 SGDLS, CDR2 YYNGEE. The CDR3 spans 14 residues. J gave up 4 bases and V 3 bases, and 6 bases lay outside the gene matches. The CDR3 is CASSARDSSYGYTF. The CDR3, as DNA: TGTGCCAGCAGCGCCAGGGACAGTAGCTATGGCTACACCTTC.

The CDR3 DNA sequence: TGCGCCAGCAGCTTGATAGCTCCCTCTGATGAAAAACTGTTTTTT. Amino acid sequence: CASSLIAPSDEKLFF. V is TRBV5-1 and J is TRBJ1-4; D is unclear. V gave up 1 base and J gave up 6 bases, with 13 bases separating them. Per germline, CDR1 SGHRS and CDR2 YFSETQ. The CDR3 sequence is 15 residues long.

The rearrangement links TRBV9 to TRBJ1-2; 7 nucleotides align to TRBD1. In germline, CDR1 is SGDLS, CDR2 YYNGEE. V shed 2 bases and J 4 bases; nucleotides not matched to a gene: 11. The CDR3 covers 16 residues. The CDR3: CASSVAPRQGGYGYTF. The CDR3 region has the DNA TGTGCCAGCAGCGTGGCACCCAGACAGGGCGGCTATGGCTACACCTTC. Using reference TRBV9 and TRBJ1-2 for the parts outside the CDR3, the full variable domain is DSGVTQTPKHLITATGQRVTLRCSPRSGDLSVYWYQQSLDQGLQFLIQYYNGEERAKGNILERFSAQQFPDLHSELNLSSLELGDSALYFCASSVAPRQGGYGYTFGSGTRLTVV.

CDR3 nucleotide sequence: TGTGCCAGCAGACAGGGACTAGCGGCCTCCTACGAGCAGTACTTC. Protein: CASRQGLAASYEQYF. The V and J genes are TRBV6-5 and TRBJ2-7, with 11 nucleotides matching TRBD2. Germline trimming cut 6 bases from V and 0 bases from J; bases unmatched to any gene: 4. The CDR3 sequence is 15 residues long. The germline V gene encodes CDR1 MNHEY and CDR2 SVGAGI.

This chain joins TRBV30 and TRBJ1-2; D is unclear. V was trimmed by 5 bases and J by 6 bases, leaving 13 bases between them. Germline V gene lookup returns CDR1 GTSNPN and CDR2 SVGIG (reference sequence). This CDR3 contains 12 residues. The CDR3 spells CAWGEGTNGYTF. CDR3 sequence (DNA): TGTGCCTGGGGGGAGGGTACGAATGGCTACACCTTC.

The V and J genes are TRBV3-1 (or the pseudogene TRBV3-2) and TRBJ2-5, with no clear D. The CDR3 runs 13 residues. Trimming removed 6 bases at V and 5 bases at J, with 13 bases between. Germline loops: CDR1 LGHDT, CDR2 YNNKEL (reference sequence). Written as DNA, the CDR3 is TGTGCCAGCAGGATTAGCTACGTCGAGACCCAGTACTTC. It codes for CASRISYVETQYF.

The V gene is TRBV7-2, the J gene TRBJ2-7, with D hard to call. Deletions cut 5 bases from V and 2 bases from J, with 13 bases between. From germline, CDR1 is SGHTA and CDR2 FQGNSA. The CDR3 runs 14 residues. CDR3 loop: CASSPRLSTYEQYF. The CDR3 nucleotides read TGTGCCAGCAGCCCCAGGCTTTCCACCTACGAGCAGTACTTC.

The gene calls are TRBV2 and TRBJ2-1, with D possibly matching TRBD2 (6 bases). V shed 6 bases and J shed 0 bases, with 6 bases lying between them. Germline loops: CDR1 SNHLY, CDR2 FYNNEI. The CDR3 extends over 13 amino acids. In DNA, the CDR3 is TGTGCCAGCAGGGACTACTCCTACAATGAGCAGTTCTTC. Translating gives CASRDYSYNEQFF.

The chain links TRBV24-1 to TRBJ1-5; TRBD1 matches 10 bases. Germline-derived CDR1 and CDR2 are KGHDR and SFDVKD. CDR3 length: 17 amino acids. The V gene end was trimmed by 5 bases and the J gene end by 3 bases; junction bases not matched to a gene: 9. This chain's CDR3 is CATSAAGTGAINQPQHF. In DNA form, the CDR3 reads TGTGCCACCAGTGCTGCTGGGACAGGGGCTATCAATCAGCCCCAGCATTTT.

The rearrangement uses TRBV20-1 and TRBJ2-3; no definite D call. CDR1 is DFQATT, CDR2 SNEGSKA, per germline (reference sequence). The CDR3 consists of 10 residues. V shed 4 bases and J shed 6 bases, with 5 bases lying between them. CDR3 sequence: CSAKEDTQYF. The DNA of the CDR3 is TGCAGTGCTAAGGAGGATACGCAGTATTTT.

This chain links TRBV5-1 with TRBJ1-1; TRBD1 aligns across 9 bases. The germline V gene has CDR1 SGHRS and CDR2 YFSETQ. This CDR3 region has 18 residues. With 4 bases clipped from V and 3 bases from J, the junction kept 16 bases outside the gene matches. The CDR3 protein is CASSQQGARRYFDTEAFF. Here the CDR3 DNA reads TGCGCCAGCAGCCAACAGGGGGCGCGTAGGTATTTTGACACTGAAGCTTTCTTT.

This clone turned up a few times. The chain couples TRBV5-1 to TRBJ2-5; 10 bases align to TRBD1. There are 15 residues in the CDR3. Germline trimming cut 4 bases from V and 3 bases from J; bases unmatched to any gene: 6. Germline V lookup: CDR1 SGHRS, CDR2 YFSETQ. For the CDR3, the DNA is TGCGCCAGCAGCGAATCCGGGACAGGGGAAGAGACCCAGTACTTC. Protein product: CASSESGTGEETQYF. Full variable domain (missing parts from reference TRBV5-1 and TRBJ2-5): KAGVTQTPRYLIKTRGQQVTLSCSPISGHRSVSWYQQTPGQGLQFLFEYFSETQRNKGNFPGRFSGRQFSNSRSEMNVSTLELGDSALYLCASSESGTGEETQYFGPGTRLLVL.

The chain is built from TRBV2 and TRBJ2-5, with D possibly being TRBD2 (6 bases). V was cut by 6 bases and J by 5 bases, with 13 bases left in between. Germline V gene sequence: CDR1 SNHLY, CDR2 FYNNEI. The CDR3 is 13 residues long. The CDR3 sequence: CASRDPGRETQYF. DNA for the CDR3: TGTGCCAGCAGGGACCCAGGGAGGGAGACCCAGTACTTC.

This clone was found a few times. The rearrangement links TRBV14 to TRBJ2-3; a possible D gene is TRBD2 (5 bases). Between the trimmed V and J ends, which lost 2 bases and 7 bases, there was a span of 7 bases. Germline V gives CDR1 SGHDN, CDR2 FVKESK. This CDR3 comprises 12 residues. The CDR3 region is CASSQNGNTQYF. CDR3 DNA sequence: TGTGCCAGCAGCCAAAACGGGAATACGCAGTATTTT.

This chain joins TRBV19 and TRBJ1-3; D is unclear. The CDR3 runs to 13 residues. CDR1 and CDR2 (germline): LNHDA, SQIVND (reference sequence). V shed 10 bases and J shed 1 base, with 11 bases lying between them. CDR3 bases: TGTGCCACCCAAGTCAGGTCTGGAAACACCATATATTTT. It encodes CATQVRSGNTIYF.

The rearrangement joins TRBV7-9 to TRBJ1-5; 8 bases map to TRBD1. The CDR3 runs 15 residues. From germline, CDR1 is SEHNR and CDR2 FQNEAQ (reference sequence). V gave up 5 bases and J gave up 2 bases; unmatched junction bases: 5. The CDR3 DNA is TGTGCCAGCAGCCCTCAGGGGGCGGGCAATCAGCCCCAGCATTTT. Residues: CASSPQGAGNQPQHF.

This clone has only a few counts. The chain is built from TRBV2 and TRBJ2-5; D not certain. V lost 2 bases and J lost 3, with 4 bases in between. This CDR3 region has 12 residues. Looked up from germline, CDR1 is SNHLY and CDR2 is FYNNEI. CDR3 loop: CASSEIEETQYF. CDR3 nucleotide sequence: TGTGCCAGCAGTGAAATAGAAGAGACCCAGTACTTC.

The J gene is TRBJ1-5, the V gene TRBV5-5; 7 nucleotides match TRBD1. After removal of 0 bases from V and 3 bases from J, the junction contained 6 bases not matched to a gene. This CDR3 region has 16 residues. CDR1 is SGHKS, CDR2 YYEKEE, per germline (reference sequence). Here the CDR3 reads CASSLGDSQNNQPQHF. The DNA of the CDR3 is TGTGCCAGCAGCTTGGGGGACAGTCAAAACAATCAGCCCCAGCATTTT.